This T cell receptor beta chain emerged from a study of cytomegalovirus exposure and HLA in healthy donors. The PCR was carried out with 60 Vbeta primers and 13 Jbeta primers. TCRdb's table, derived via immunoSEQ multiplex PCR, lists solely in-frame clones and lacks some. The sample lists roughly 150,000 clones, about 80% occurring once. The CDR3 length is 17 residues. V lost 5 bases and J lost 4, with 23 bases in between. Germline V gene lookup returns CDR1 LNHDA and CDR2 SQIVND (reference sequence). The chain uses TRBV19 and TRBJ1-2; no clear D gene. The origin of this receptor is a male donor in good health and CMV-seronegative. Specimen: PBMCs. CDR3 nucleotides: TGTGCCAGTAGTCCCAATTCCAAGAACCCGGGAATCTATGGCTACACCTTC. Translation: CASSPNSKNPGIYGYTF.